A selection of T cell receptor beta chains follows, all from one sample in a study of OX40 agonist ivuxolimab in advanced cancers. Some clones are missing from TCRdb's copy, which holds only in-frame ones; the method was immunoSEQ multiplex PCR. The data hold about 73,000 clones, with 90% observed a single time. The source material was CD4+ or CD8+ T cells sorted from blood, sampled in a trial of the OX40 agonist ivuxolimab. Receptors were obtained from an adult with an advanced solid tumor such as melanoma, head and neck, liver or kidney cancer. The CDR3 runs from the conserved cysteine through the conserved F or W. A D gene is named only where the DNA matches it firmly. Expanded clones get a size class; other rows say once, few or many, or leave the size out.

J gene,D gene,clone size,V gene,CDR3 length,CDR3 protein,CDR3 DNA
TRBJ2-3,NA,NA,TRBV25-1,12,CASSGGAGTQYF,TGTGCCAGCAGTGGGGGGGCAGGTACGCAGTATTTT
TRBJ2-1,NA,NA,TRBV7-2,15,CASSLGVRGYNEQFF,TGTGCCAGCAGCTTAGGGGTCAGGGGTTACAATGAGCAGTTCTTC
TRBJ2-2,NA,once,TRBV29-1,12,CSVVPGSGELFF,TGCAGCGTTGTACCAGGGTCCGGGGAGCTGTTTTTT
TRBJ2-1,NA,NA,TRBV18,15,CASSPREELTYEQFF,TGTGCCAGCTCACCACGGGAGGAATTAACCTATGAGCAGTTCTTC
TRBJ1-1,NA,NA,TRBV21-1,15,CASSKEERRDTEAFF,TGTGCCAGCAGCAAAGAGGAACGGAGGGACACTGAAGCTTTCTTT
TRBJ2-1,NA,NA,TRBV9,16,CASSARARGGSNEQFF,TGTGCCAGCAGCGCTAGAGCCAGAGGGGGATCCAATGAGCAGTTCTTC
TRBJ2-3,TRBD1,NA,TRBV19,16,CASSRGDRGGTDTQYF,TGTGCCAGTAGCCGAGGGGACAGGGGGGGCACAGATACGCAGTATTTT
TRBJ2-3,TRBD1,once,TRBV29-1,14,CSVSGTEATDTQYF,TGCAGCGTGTCCGGGACAGAGGCCACAGATACGCAGTATTTT
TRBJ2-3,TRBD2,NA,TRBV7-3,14,CASSFQRGADTQYF,TGTGCCAGCAGCTTCCAGCGGGGGGCAGATACGCAGTATTTT
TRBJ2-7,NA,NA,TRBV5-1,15,CASSLTGAWDYEQYF,TGCGCCAGCAGCTTGACGGGAGCTTGGGACTACGAGCAGTACTTC
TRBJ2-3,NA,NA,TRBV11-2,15,CASSSSGWSTDTQYF,TGTGCCAGCAGCTCAAGCGGGTGGAGCACAGATACGCAGTATTTT
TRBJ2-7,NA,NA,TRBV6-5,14,CASSSIRASYEQYF,TGTGCCAGCAGTTCAATCCGGGCCTCCTACGAGCAGTACTTC
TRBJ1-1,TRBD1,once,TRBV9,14,CASSRRDRLPEAFF,TGTGCCAGCAGTCGTAGGGACAGACTCCCTGAAGCTTTCTTT
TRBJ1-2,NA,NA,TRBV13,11,CASSWAGGYTF,TGTGCCAGCAGCTGGGCAGGGGGCTACACCTTC
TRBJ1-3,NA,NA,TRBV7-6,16,CASSLALEGSGNTIYF,TGTGCCAGCAGCTTAGCGCTTGAGGGGTCTGGAAACACCATATATTTT
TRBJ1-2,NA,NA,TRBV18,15,CASSPLATIDYGYTF,TGTGCCAGCTCACCATTAGCGACAATCGACTATGGCTACACCTTC
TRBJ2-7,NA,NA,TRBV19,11,CASRGSYEQYF,TGTGCCAGTCGGGGGAGTTACGAGCAGTACTTC
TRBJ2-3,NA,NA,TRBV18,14,CASSLTGRGDTQYF,TGTGCCAGCTCACTAACGGGACGTGGAGATACGCAGTATTTT
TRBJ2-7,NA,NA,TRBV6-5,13,CASSAGRNYEQYF,TGTGCCAGTTCTGCCGGACGGAACTACGAGCAGTACTTC
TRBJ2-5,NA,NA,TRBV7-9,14,CASSSWLFAETQYF,TGTGCCAGCAGCTCTTGGTTGTTCGCAGAGACCCAGTACTTC
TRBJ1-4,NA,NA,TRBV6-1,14,CASRGTAGNEKLFF,TGTGCCAGCAGAGGGACCGCGGGTAATGAAAAACTGTTTTTT
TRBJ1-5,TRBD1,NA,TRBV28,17,CASSFRGGGFENQPQHF,TGTGCCAGCAGTTTCCGGGGAGGGGGCTTTGAGAATCAGCCCCAGCATTTT
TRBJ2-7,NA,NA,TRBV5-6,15,CASSLGWGNSYEQYF,TGTGCCAGCAGCTTGGGTTGGGGCAACTCCTACGAGCAGTACTTC
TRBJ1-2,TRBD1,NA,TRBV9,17,CASSALGTGRTNYGYTF,TGTGCCAGCAGCGCCTTAGGGACAGGGAGGACTAACTATGGCTACACCTTC
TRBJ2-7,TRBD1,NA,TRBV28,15,CASREIPDRFDEQYF,TGTGCCAGCAGGGAGATCCCGGACAGGTTCGACGAGCAGTACTTC
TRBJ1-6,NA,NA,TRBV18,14,CASSPSQNNSPLHF,TGTGCCAGCTCACCATCCCAGAATAATTCACCCCTCCACTTT
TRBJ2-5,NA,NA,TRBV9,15,CASSVGAGTLETQYF,TGTGCCAGCAGCGTAGGTGCGGGCACCCTGGAGACCCAGTACTTC
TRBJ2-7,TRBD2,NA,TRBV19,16,CASSREVSGTYYEQYF,TGTGCCAGTAGTAGAGAGGTTAGCGGGACCTACTACGAGCAGTACTTC
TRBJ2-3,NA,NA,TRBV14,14,CASSHYQNSDTQYF,TGTGCCAGCAGCCACTACCAAAACTCAGATACGCAGTATTTT
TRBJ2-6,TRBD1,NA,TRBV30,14,CAWADRAGANVLTF,TGTGCCTGGGCAGACAGGGCTGGGGCCAACGTCCTGACTTTC
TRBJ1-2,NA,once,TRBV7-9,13,CASSLIRDYGYTF,TGTGCCAGCAGCTTAATCCGGGACTATGGCTACACCTTC
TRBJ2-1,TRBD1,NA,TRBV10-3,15,CAISEWGQGYNEQFF,TGTGCCATCAGTGAGTGGGGACAGGGCTACAATGAGCAGTTCTTC
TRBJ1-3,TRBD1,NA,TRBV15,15,CATSITGGSGNTIYF,TGTGCCACCAGCATAACAGGGGGATCTGGAAACACCATATATTTT
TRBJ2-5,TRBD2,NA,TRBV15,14,CATSRDTGGETQYF,TGTGCCACCAGCAGAGATACGGGGGGAGAGACCCAGTACTTC
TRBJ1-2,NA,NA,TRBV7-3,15,CASSLLKGQRTGYTF,TGTGCCAGCAGCTTACTAAAAGGACAAAGGACTGGCTACACCTTC
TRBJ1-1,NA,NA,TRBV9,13,CASSMTAETEAFF,TGTGCCAGCAGCATGACAGCGGAGACTGAAGCTTTCTTT
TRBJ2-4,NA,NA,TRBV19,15,CASSRAQIAKNIQYF,TGTGCCAGTAGTAGGGCACAAATAGCCAAAAACATTCAGTACTTC
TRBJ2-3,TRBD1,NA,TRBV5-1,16,CASSIGGTGVIDTQYF,TGCGCCAGCAGTATCGGTGGGACAGGGGTGATAGATACGCAGTATTTT
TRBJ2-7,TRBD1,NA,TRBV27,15,CASKIADRVGVEQYF,TGTGCCAGCAAGATAGCAGACAGGGTGGGGGTCGAGCAGTACTTC
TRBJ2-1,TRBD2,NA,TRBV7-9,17,CASHKISGRSFDNEQFF,TGTGCCAGTCACAAAATTAGCGGGAGGAGTTTCGACAATGAGCAGTTCTTC
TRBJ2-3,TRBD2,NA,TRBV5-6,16,CASRTSGSLRTDTQYF,TGTGCCAGCAGGACTAGCGGGAGTCTACGCACAGATACGCAGTATTTT
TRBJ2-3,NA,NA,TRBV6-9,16,CASSKVEGSVTDTQYF,TGTGCCAGCAGTAAGGTTGAGGGGAGCGTCACAGATACGCAGTATTTT
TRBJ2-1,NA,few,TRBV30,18,CAWRWLGGAGGSYNEQFF,TGTGCCTGGAGGTGGCTAGGGGGCGCGGGGGGCTCCTACAATGAGCAGTTCTTC
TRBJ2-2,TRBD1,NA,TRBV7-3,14,CASSLTGAGGELFF,TGTGCCAGCAGCCTCACAGGGGCTGGAGGGGAGCTGTTTTTT
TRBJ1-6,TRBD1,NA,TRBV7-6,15,CASSFGTGKNSPLHF,TGTGCCAGCAGCTTCGGGACAGGGAAGAATTCACCCCTCCACTTT
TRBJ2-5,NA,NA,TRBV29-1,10,CSVQYETQYF,TGCAGCGTCCAGTACGAGACCCAGTACTTC
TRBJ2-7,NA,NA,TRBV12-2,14,CASRFENTIYEQYF,TGTGCAAGTCGCTTTGAAAACACCATCTACGAGCAGTACTTC
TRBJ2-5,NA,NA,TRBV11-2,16,CASTQRYGGDKETQYF,TGTGCCAGCACCCAAAGGTACGGCGGAGATAAAGAGACCCAGTACTTC
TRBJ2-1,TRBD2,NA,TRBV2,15,CASEPTSGGYNEQFF,TGTGCCAGCGAACCGACTAGCGGGGGATACAATGAGCAGTTCTTC
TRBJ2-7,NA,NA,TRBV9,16,CASSPRSSESSYEQYF,TGTGCCAGCAGCCCTCGTTCTAGCGAGAGCTCCTACGAGCAGTACTTC
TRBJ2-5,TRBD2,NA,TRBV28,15,CASSRLAGVDETQYF,TGTGCCAGCAGTCGACTAGCGGGAGTCGACGAGACCCAGTACTTC
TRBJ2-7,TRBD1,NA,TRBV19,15,CASSFGTDASYEQYF,TGTGCCAGTAGTTTTGGGACAGATGCCTCCTACGAGCAGTACTTC
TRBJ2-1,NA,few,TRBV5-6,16,CASSLGLGGAYNEQFF,TGTGCCAGCAGCTTGGGATTAGGGGGGGCCTACAATGAGCAGTTCTTC
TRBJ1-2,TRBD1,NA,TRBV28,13,CASSAGTGDGYTF,TGTGCCAGCAGTGCCGGGACAGGGGATGGCTACACCTTC